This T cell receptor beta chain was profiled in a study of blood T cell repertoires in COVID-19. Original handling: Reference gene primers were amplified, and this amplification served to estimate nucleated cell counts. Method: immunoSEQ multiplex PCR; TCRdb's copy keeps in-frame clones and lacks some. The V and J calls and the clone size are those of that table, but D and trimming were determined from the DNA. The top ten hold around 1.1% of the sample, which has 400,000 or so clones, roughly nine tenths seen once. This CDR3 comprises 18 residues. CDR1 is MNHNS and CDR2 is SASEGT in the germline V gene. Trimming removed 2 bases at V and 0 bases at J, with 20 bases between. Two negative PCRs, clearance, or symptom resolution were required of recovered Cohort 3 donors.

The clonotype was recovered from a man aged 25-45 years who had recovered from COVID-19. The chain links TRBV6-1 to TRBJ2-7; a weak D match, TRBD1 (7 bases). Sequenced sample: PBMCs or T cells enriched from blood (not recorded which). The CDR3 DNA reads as TGTGCCAGCAGTGAAAGGGGGGCCGGGACAGCAAGCTCCTACGAGCAGTACTTC. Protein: CASSERGAGTASSYEQYF.